This T cell receptor (beta chain) is drawn from a study of T cells in Graves' hyperthyroidism and ophthalmopathy. Study-level results: Ophthalmopathy prediction by the model preceded onset by a median approximately 6.9 months.

TCR beta CDR3 region amplification was performed from RNA transcripts. HTBI primers were the set used in a first-round RT-PCR of the TCR CDR3. TCRdb used MiXCR to reprocess the multiplex PCR reads, holding one entry per CDR3 protein. The data contain 350,000 or so distinct CDR3 sequences, 15% to 20% of them seen just once; the ten biggest clones take up around 15%. V dropped 4 bases and J dropped 8 bases, with 14 bases sitting between them. Germline V gives CDR1 WNHNN, CDR2 SYGVQD (reference sequence). The CDR3 runs to 13 residues. This clonotype has ten or more counts. Its antigen is unknown. Material for sequencing was blood. This clonotype was sampled from a woman in her forties with Graves' ophthalmopathy. The chain joins TRBV10-1 to TRBJ1-1, with TRBD1 as a possible D gene (5 bases). The CDR3 DNA reads TGCGCCAGCAGTGGGCACAGGCGTGAAGAAGCTTTCTTT. Its protein product is CASSGHRREEAFF.